This T cell receptor beta chain is drawn from a study of shared clonotypes between healthy human individuals. Study-wide context: For every donor, three CD4 naive, three CD4 memory, two CD8 naive and one CD8 memory plates were used.

Assay: immunoSEQ multiplex PCR; the TCRdb copy retains only in-frame clones and omits some. In the table there are approximately 1,500,000 clones, nearly 99% of which are singletons. Germline CDR1 KGHSH, CDR2 LQKENI. This CDR3 is built from 16 residues. Trimming removed 1 base from V and 5 bases from J; junction bases left unmatched: 8. Sample: naive CD4+ T cells sorted from blood. As to subset: CD45RA+ positively selected. This sequence originates from a man aged 25-45 years in good health. The chain couples TRBV18 to TRBJ2-7; TRBD2 matches 10 bases. This chain's CDR3 is CASSPRLAGEVHEQYF. The CDR3 DNA reads TGTGCCAGCTCACCACGCCTAGCGGGAGAGGTCCACGAGCAGTACTTC.